This T cell receptor beta chain originates from a study of blood T cell repertoires in COVID-19. Overall study context: Donors in the United States, Italy and Spain gave samples during acute or convalescent COVID-19. PBMCs, B-cell-depleted T cells, or T cells were the source of the cDNA or gDNA that made up the material.

As handled by the study authors: Reference gene primers were amplified, and this amplification served to estimate nucleated cell counts. Assay used: immunoSEQ multiplex PCR; TCRdb lists only in-frame clones, some missing. The V and J calls and clone size come from that table; D and trimming were worked out from the DNA. The repertoire holds 75,000 or so clones, approximately 85% seen once, with about 6.7% in the top ten. Germline assignment: CDR1 SEHNR and CDR2 FQNEAQ (reference sequence). V shed 1 base, J shed 5 bases, and the junction held 4 bases outside the gene matches. The length of the CDR3 is 14 residues.

This clonotype originated in a man aged 65-85 years with acute or convalescent COVID-19. The chain carries TRBV7-9 and TRBJ2-5, with TRBD1 identical over 7 bases. Sequencing input: peripheral blood. The DNA for the CDR3 is TGTGCCAGCAGCTTAGTTAACAGGGGTGAGACCCAGTACTTC. Its translation: CASSLVNRGETQYF.